This T cell receptor beta chain is drawn from a study of control samples from healthy donors and cancer patients (dated by TCRdb to the early 2020s). Concerning this clone: This clone's antigen is unknown. Base qualities are not at hand, and no much larger clone is one base apart.

Receptor amplification or capture employed the immunoSEQ multiplex PCR assay. Entries here come from immuneACCESS through TCRdb and include only in-frame sequences with V and J called. Some clones fail to appear in such tables; in the studies checked, an unresolved V gene covers under half of the shortfall, and the cause of the remainder is unknown. Present in this sample are 110,000 to 150,000 clones, 89% of which were seen just once. The biggest ten clones account for over 4.5% of the sample. V is cut back by 0 bases and J by 8 bases, with 12 bases in the junction unmatched. Measured from the cysteine to the phenylalanine, the CDR3 is 17 residues long. Only CDR3 DNA is held: 51 bases, read in frame from base 1. The germline V gene gives CDR1 as SGDLS and CDR2 as YYNGEE.

This TCR was recovered from a man aged 30 to 45 in good health. Recombination connected TRBV9 to TRBJ2-1; the central 9 bases match TRBD1. The sequenced material came from blood. The CDR3 sequence is CASSVGAGTGLHDEQFF. The nucleotide sequence reads as follows: TGTGCCAGCAGCGTAGGTGCCGGGACAGGGTTGCACGATGAGCAGTTCTTC.